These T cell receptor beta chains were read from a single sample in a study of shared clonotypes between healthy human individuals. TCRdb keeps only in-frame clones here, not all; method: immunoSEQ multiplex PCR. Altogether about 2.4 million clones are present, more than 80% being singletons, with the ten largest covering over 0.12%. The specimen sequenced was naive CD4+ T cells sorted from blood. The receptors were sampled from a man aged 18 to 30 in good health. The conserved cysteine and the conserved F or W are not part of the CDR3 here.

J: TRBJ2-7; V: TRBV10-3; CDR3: AMGLAGYEQY
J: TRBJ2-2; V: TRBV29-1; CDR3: TAGGNTGELF
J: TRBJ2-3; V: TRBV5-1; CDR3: ASSLEVAGRDTQY
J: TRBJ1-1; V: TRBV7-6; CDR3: ASSLKYGSSAEAF
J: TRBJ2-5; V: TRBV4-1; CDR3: ASSQPGLGETQY
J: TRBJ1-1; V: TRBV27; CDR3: ASSLFPGASTEAF
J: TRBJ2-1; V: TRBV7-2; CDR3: ASRISGVSYNEQF
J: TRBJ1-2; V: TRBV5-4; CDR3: ASRRERGAYT
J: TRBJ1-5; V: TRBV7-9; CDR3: ASSIGNRKH
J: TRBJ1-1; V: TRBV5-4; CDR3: ASSLGQGLMNTEAF
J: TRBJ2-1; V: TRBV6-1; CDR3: ASSDGGNNEQF
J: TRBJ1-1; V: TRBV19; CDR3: ASSIMGGTEAF
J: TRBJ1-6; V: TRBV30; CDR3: AWSVRTGAIVSPLH
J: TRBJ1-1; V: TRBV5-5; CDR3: ASSLAGTVNTEAF
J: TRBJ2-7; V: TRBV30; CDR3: AWSAGRFPYEQY
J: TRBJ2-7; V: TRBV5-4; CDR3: ASSPDRGDEQY
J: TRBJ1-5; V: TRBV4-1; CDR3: ASSLSGASNQPQH
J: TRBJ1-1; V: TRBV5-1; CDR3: ASSLSGNRGQNTEAF
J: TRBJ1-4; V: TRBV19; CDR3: ASRGQGASNEKLF
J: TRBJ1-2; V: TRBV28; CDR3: ASCSSVSGYT
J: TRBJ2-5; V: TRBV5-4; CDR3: ASSLGLAGGQETQY
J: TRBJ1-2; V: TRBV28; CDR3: ASSRSPGQVYGYT
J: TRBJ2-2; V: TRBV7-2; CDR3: ASSLGERRTGELF
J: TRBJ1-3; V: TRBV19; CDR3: ASTFDGTGGFNTIY
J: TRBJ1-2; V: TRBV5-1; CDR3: ASKPGTGGGNYGYT
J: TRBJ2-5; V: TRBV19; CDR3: ASSLIGGLAGGIETQY
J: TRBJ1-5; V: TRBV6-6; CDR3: ASRQDRNSNQPQH
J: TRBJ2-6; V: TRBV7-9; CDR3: ASSPPSGANVLT
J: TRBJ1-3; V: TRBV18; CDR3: ASSPPQGAFGGNTIY
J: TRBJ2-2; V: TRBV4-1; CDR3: ASSREQGANTGELF
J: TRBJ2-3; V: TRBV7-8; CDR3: ASSFLAGGPGDTQY
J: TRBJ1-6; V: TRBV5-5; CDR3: ASSSQGADNSPLH
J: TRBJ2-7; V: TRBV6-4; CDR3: ASSEPTSGCEQY